This TCR beta chain was captured in a study of T cell responses to AZD1222 COVID-19 vaccine. Study-level findings and limits: Breadth and depth of Spike-specific TCRs rose after two AZD1222 doses. Seropositive AZD1222 recipients at baseline numbered only five or six.

V lost 0 bases to trimming and J lost 4 bases, with 8 bases between them. Germline CDR1 is SGHNT and CDR2 is YYREEE (reference sequence). The CDR3 spans 14 residues. TCRdb keeps only in-frame clones here, not all; method: immunoSEQ multiplex PCR. The profile shows approximately 140,000 clones, approximately 90% of them singletons. For this clone: Its cognate antigen is unknown.

This clonotype was obtained from an adult in good health. The rearrangement links TRBV5-4 to TRBJ1-5; D may be TRBD1 (5 bases). The sample here was peripheral blood, taken on day 0 of AZD1222 vaccination. The CDR3 nucleotides are TGTGCCAGCAGCTTGGCGGGGGGGAATCAGCCCCAGCATTTT. The encoded protein is CASSLAGGNQPQHF.